This T cell receptor beta chain was found in a study of human T cells and chemical hapten exposure. Study-wide background: Patch tests of 0.01% DPC on the upper back were read at 6 days.

The sample's time point: patch test 1, 2 weeks after DPC sensitization. Treatment defined: therapeutic diphenylcyclopropenone sensitization with weekly scalp DPC. CDR3 length: 16 residues. After removal of 4 bases from V and 4 bases from J, the junction contained 10 bases not matched to a gene. Germline CDR1 is LGHNA and CDR2 is YNFKEQ. Study-level results: Following DPC sensitization, TCRs present above 1 in 1000 frequency showed no change. The immune response of these alopecia patients might not match healthy individuals'. In the PT1 data, expanded TCR counts showed a positive correlation with patch test score.

Comment on this clonotype: The target antigen is unknown.

TCRdb reanalysed the RACE reads using MiXCR and keeps one entry per CDR3 protein. Of 370,000 or so distinct CDR3 sequences listed, 4% to 5.5% are singletons. The chain has TRBV4-2 and TRBJ2-7; TRBD2 matches at 10 bases. Source: whole blood, taken in connection with sensitization to the hapten diphenylcyclopropenone (DPC). The TCR originated in a woman between 45 and 60 years old with alopecia areata. Some clones in this sample may be carry-over from other donors' samples. CDR3 in amino acids: CASSPQEGTSEYEQYF. The CDR3 DNA reads TGTGCCAGCAGCCCCCAGGAGGGGACTAGCGAGTACGAGCAGTACTTC.